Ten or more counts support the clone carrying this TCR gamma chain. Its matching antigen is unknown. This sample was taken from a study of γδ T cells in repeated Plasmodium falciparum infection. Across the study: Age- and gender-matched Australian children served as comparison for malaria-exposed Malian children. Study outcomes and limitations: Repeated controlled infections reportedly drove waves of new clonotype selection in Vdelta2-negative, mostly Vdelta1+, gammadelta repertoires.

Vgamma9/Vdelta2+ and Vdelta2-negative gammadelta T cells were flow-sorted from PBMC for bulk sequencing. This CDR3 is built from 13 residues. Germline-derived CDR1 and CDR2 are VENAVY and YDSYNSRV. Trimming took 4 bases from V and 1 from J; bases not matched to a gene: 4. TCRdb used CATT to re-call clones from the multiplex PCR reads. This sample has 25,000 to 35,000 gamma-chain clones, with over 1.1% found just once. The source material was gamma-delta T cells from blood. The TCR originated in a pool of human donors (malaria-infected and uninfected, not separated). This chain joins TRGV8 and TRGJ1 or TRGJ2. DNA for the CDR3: TGTGCCACCTGGGAGCATAATTATTATAAGAAACTCTTT. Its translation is CATWEHNYYKKLF.